These T cell receptor beta chains were read from a single sample in a study of OX40 agonist ivuxolimab in advanced cancers. The method was immunoSEQ multiplex PCR; TCRdb's version includes in-frame clones alone and lacks a portion of them. The data show some 76,000 clones, nearly 85% seen once. This sample comprised CD4+ or CD8+ T cells sorted from blood, obtained in a trial of the OX40 agonist ivuxolimab. These receptor sequences come from an adult with an advanced solid tumor such as melanoma, head and neck, liver or kidney cancer. The CDR3 runs from the conserved cysteine through the conserved F or W. The D gene is left open where the match is weak. Not every row has a clone size; where given, it reads once, few, many or a size class.

>TRBV29-1|TRBD1|TRBJ2-2|-
CSVEGTGRPGELFF
TGCAGCGTTGAAGGGACAGGGAGACCCGGGGAGCTGTTTTTT
>TRBV7-2|-|TRBJ1-3|once
CASSLAVGATIYF
TGTGCCAGCAGCTTAGCGGTAGGGGCCACCATATATTTT
>TRBV10-3|TRBD1|TRBJ2-7|-
CAISGGQAAHEQYF
TGTGCCATCAGCGGAGGACAGGCAGCCCACGAGCAGTACTTC
>TRBV28|TRBD2|TRBJ2-7|-
CASSPPGTSAIYEQYF
TGTGCCAGCAGTCCCCCAGGGACTAGCGCCATCTACGAGCAGTACTTC
>TRBV5-1|-|TRBJ2-3|once
CASSFKGLGTDTQYF
TGCGCCAGCAGCTTCAAGGGACTCGGAACAGATACGCAGTATTTT
>TRBV7-2|TRBD1|TRBJ2-5|-
CASSLNKGAGETQYF
TGTGCCAGCAGCTTAAATAAGGGGGCAGGAGAGACCCAGTACTTC
>TRBV5-1|-|TRBJ1-1|-
CASSIVGGMNTEAFF
TGCGCCAGCAGCATAGTCGGGGGGATGAACACTGAAGCTTTCTTT
>TRBV21-1|-|TRBJ1-6|-
CASSNPRVNSPLHF
TGTGCCAGCAGCAATCCCAGGGTTAATTCACCCCTCCACTTT
>TRBV2|-|TRBJ1-1|-
CASSDSRQPNTEAFF
TGTGCCAGCAGTGATAGTAGGCAGCCGAACACTGAAGCTTTCTTT
>TRBV6-1|TRBD1|TRBJ1-5|-
CASKGQGARLQPQHF
TGTGCCAGCAAGGGACAGGGGGCGCGCCTTCAGCCCCAGCATTTT